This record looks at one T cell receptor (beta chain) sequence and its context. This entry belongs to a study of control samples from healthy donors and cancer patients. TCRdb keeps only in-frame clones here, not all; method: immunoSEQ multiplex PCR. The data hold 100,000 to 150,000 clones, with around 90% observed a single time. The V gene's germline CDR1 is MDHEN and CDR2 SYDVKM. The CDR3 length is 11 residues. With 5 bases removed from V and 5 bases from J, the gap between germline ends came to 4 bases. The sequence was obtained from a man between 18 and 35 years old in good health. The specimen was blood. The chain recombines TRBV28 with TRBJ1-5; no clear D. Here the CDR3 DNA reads TGTGCCAGCAGTGCCGATCAGCCCCAGCATTTT. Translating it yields CASSADQPQHF.